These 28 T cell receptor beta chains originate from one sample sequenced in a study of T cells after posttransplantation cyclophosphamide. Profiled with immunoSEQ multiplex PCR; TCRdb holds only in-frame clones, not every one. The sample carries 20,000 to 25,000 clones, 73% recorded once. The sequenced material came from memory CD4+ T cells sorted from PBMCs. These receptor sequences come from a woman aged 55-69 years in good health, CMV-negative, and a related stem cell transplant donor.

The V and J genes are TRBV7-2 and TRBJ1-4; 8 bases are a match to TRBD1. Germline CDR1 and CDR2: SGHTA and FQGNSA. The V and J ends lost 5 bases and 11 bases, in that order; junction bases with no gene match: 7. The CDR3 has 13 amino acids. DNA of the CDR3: TGTGCCAGCAGCGACGGACAGGGAGGGAAACTGTTTTTT. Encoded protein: CASSDGQGGKLFF.

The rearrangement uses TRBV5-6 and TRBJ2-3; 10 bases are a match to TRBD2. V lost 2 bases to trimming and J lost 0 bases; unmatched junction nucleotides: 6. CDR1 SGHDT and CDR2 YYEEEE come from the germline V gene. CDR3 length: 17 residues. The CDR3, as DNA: TGTGCCAGCAGCTTAAAGAGCGGGGGGGCTAGCACAGATACGCAGTATTTT. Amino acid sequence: CASSLKSGGASTDTQYF.

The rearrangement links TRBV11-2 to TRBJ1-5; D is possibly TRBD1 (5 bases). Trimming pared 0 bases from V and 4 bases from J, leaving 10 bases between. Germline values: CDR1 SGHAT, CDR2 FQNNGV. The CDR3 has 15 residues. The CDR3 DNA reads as TGTGCCAGCAGCTTAGATCCGGGGGGAAATCAGCCCCAGCATTTT. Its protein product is CASSLDPGGNQPQHF.

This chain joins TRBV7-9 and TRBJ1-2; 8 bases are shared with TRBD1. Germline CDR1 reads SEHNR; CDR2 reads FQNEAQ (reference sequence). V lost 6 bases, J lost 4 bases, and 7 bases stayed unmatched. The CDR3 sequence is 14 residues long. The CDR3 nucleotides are TGTGCCAGCAGTATGACAGGGGCCCCCTATGGCTACACCTTC. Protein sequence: CASSMTGAPYGYTF.

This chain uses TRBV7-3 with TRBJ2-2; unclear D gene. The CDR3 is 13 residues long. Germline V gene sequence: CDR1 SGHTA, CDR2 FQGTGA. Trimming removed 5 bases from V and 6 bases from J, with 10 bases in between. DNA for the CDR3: TGTGCCAGCAGCCGAGATATCGCCGGGGAGCTGTTTTTT. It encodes CASSRDIAGELFF.

CDR3 nucleotide sequence: TGCGCCAGCAGCTTGGTTCTAGCGGGTAACGAGCAGTACTTC. Translated, it gives CASSLVLAGNEQYF. This chain joins TRBV5-1 and TRBJ2-5; 8 nucleotides agree with TRBD2. The J call is uncertain, as TRBJ2-7 better fits the DNA end. Germline V gives CDR1 SGHRS, CDR2 YFSETQ. This CDR3 region has 14 residues.

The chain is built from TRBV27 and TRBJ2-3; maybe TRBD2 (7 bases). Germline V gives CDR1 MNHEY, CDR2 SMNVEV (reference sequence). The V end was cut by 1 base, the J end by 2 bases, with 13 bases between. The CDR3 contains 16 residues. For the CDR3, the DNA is TGTGCCAGCAGTTTATATCCGGGGGGCAACACAGATACGCAGTATTTT. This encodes CASSLYPGGNTDTQYF.

The CDR3 bases are TGCGCCAGCAGCTTGGCCGGGGTAAGCTCCTACGAGCAGTACTTC. It codes for CASSLAGVSSYEQYF. This chain connects TRBV5-1 to TRBJ2-7; D is possibly TRBD2 (5 bases). The CDR3 runs to 15 residues. The V end was cut by 0 bases, the J end by 0 bases, with 10 bases between. CDR1 is SGHRS, CDR2 YFSETQ, per germline.

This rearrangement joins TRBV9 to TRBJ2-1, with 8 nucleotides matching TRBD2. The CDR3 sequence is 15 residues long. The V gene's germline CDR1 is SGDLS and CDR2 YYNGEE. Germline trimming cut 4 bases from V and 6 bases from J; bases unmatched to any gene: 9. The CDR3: CASSLSDGLANEQFF. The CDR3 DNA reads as TGTGCCAGCAGCCTTAGCGACGGACTAGCCAATGAGCAGTTCTTC.

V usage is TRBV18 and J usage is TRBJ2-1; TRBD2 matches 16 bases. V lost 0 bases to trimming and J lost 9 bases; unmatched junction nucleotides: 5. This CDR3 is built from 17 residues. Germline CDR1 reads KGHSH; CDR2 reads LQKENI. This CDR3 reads CASSPPGLAGGPGEQFF. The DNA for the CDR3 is TGTGCCAGCTCACCACCGGGACTAGCGGGGGGGCCGGGTGAGCAGTTCTTC. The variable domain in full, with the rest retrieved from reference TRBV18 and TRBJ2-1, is NAGVMQNPRHLVRRRGQEARLRCSPMKGHSHVYWYRQLPEEGLKFMVYLQKENIIDESGMPKERFSAEFPKEGPSILRIQQVVRGDSAAYFCASSPPGLAGGPGEQFFGPGTRLTVL.

CDR3 in amino acids: CASSVDRGSPLHF. The CDR3 DNA follows: TGTGCCAGCAGCGTTGACAGGGGATCACCCCTCCACTTT. This chain links TRBV7-9 with TRBJ1-6; TRBD1 matches at 8 bases. This CDR3 is built from 13 residues. The germline V gene has CDR1 SEHNR and CDR2 FQNEAQ (reference sequence). The trim removed 5 bases at V and 10 bases at J, leaving 4 bases unmatched.

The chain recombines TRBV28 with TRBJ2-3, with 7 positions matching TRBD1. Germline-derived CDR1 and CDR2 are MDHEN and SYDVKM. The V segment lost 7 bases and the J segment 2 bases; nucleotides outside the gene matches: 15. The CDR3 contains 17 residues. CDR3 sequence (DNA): TGTGCCAGCACCCCTCGTCAGACAGGGCGCCACACAGATACGCAGTATTTT. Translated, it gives CASTPRQTGRHTDTQYF.

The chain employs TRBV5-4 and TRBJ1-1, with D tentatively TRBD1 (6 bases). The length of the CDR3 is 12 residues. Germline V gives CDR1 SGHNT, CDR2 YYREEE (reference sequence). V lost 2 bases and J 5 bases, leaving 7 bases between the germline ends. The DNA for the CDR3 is TGTGCCAGCAGCTTCGGACAGACTGAAGCTTTCTTT. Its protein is CASSFGQTEAFF.

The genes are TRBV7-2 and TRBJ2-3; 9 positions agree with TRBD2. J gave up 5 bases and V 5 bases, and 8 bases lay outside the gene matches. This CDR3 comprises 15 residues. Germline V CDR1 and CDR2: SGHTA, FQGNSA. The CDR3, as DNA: TGTGCCAGCAGCCCCCGGACTAGCGTGGGAGATACGCAGTATTTT. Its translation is CASSPRTSVGDTQYF.

Here the CDR3 DNA reads TGTGCCAGCAGTACGCAGGGGGGCTATGGCTACACCTTC. Encoded protein: CASSTQGGYGYTF. The genes are TRBV28 and TRBJ1-2; 7 bases agree with TRBD1. CDR1 is MDHEN, CDR2 SYDVKM, per germline. This CDR3 is 13 amino acids long. V shed 5 bases and J 4 bases; nucleotides not matched to a gene: 4.

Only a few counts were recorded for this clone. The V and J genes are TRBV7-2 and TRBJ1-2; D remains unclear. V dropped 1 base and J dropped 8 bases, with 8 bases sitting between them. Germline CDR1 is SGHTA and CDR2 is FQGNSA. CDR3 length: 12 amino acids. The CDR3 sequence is CASSLDRGGYTF. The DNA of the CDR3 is TGTGCCAGCAGCTTAGATCGGGGAGGCTACACCTTC.

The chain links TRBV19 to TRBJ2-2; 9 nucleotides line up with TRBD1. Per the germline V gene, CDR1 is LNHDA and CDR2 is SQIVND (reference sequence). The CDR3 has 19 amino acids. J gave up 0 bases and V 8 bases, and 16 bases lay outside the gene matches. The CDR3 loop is CASSLPRDRAVSNTGELFF. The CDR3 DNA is TGTGCCAGTTCCCTTCCCCGGGACAGGGCCGTTTCGAACACCGGGGAGCTGTTTTTT.

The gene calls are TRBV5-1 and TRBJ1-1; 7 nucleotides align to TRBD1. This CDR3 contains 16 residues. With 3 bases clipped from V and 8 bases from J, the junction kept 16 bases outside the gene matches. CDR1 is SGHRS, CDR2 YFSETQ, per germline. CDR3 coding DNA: TGCGCCAGCAGCTCCTACCCCGGGACAGTTGAAACCGAAGCTTTCTTT. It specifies CASSSYPGTVETEAFF.

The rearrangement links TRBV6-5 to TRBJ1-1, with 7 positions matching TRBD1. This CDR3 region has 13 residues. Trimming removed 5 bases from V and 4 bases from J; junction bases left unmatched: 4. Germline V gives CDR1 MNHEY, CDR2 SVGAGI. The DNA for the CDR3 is TGTGCCAGCAGTGGAGGGACAGTCACTGAAGCTTTCTTT. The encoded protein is CASSGGTVTEAFF.

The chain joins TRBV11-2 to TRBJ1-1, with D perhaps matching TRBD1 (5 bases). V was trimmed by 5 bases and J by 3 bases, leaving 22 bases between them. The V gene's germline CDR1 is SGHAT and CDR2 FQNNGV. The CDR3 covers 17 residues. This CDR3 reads CASSPSILGAQDTEAFF. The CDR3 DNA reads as TGTGCCAGCAGCCCCAGTATTCTTGGGGCGCAGGACACTGAAGCTTTCTTT.

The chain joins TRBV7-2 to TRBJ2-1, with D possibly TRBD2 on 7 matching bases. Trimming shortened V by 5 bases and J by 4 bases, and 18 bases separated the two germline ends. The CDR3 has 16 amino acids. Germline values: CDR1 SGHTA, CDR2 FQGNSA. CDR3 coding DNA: TGTGCCAGCAGCCCTTGGTTGGGGGGGCTATACAATGAGCAGTTCTTC. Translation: CASSPWLGGLYNEQFF.

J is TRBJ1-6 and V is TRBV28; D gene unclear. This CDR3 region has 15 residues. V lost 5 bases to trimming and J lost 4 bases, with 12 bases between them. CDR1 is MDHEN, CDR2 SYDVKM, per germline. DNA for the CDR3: TGTGCCAGCAGTCCAGTATCCCAATATAATTCACCCCTCCACTTT. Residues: CASSPVSQYNSPLHF.

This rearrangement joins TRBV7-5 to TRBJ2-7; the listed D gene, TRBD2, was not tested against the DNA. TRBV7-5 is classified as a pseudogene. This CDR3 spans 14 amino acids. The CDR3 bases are TGTGCCGGAGCCAAAGGCGGTAGCTCCTACGAGCAGTACTTC. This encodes CAGAKGGSSYEQYF.

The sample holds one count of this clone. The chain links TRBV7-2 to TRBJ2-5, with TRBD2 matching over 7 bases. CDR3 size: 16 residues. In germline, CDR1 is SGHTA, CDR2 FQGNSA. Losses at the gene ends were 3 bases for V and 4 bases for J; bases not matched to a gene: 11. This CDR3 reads CASSFIGEGRRETQYF. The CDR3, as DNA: TGTGCCAGCAGCTTTATAGGGGAGGGCCGTCGAGAGACCCAGTACTTC.

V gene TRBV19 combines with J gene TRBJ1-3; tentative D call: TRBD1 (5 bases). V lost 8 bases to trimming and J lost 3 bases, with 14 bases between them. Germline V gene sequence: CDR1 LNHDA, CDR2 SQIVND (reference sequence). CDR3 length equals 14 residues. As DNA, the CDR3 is TGTGCCAGTGCCGGAGGGGTTTATGGAAACACCATATATTTT. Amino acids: CASAGGVYGNTIYF.

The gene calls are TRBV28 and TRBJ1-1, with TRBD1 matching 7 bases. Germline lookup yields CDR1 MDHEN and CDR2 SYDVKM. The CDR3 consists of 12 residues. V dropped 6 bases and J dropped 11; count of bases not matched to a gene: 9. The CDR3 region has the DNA TGTGCCAGCAGGCAGACAGGGCTAATGGCTTTCTTT. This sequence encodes CASRQTGLMAFF.

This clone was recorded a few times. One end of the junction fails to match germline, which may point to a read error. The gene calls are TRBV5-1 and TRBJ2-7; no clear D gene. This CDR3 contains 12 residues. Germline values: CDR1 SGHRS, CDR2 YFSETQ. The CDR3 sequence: CASSYDSRYLNF. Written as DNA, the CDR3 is TGCGCCAGCAGCTATGATAGCAGATATCTGAACTTC.

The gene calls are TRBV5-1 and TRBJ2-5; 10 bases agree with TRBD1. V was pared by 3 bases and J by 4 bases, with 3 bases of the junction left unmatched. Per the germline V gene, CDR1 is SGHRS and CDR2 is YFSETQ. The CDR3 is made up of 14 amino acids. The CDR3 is CASSSGQGRETQYF. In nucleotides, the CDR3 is TGCGCCAGCAGCTCGGGACAGGGGCGAGAGACCCAGTACTTC. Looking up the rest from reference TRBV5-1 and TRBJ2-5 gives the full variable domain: KAGVTQTPRYLIKTRGQQVTLSCSPISGHRSVSWYQQTPGQGLQFLFEYFSETQRNKGNFPGRFSGRQFSNSRSEMNVSTLELGDSALYLCASSSGQGRETQYFGPGTRLLVL.